Below are 21 T cell receptor beta chains sequenced from a single sample in a study of blood T cell repertoires in COVID-19. Assay: immunoSEQ multiplex PCR; the TCRdb copy retains only in-frame clones and omits some. The repertoire holds roughly 190,000 clones, with approximately 85% as singletons. The sample taken for sequencing was peripheral blood. The receptors were gathered from an older woman with acute or convalescent COVID-19.

The gene calls are TRBV4-2 and TRBJ1-2; possible D gene TRBD1, 5 bases. V lost 0 bases and J lost 7, with 18 bases in between. This CDR3 contains 16 residues. Germline lookup yields CDR1 LGHNA and CDR2 YNFKEQ. CDR3 region: CASSQDRGPSGGGYTF. The DNA for the CDR3 is TGTGCCAGCAGCCAAGATAGAGGCCCATCCGGGGGTGGCTACACCTTC.

This sequence joins TRBV27 and TRBJ2-7; the D gene is possibly TRBD2 (5 bases). CDR1 is MNHEY and CDR2 is SMNVEV in the germline V gene (reference sequence). Trimming removed 2 bases at V and 0 bases at J, with 11 bases between. This CDR3 is 15 amino acids long. The CDR3 sequence is CASSLRGGASYEQYF. CDR3 DNA: TGTGCCAGCAGTTTACGGGGTGGAGCCTCCTACGAGCAGTACTTC.

This clone was counted a few times. The CDR3 sequence: CATSRDSWTENTEAFF. The CDR3 nucleotides read TGTGCCACCAGCAGAGATTCTTGGACTGAGAACACTGAAGCTTTCTTT. This rearrangement joins TRBV15 to TRBJ1-1, with D hard to call. Trimming took off 0 bases at V and 1 base at J, with 12 bases between the two ends. The CDR3 has 16 amino acids. CDR1 is LNHNV and CDR2 is YYDKDF in the germline V gene (reference sequence).

The chain carries TRBV30 and TRBJ1-5; TRBD1 is a possible D gene (6 bases). Trimming shortened V by 3 bases and J by 5 bases, and 11 bases separated the two germline ends. Germline V gene lookup returns CDR1 GTSNPN and CDR2 SVGIG (reference sequence). The CDR3 length is 13 residues. The CDR3 is CAWSPGVHQPQHF. The CDR3 DNA follows: TGTGCCTGGAGCCCAGGGGTGCATCAGCCCCAGCATTTT.

The chain links TRBV9 to TRBJ2-1, with D possibly matching TRBD2 (6 bases). The V end was cut by 0 bases, the J end by 9 bases, with 10 bases between. This CDR3 contains 13 residues. Germline-derived CDR1 and CDR2 are SGDLS and YYNGEE. CDR3 sequence reads: CASSVAGSTEQFF. Here the CDR3 DNA reads TGTGCCAGCAGCGTAGCCGGGAGTACTGAGCAGTTCTTC.

The chain is built from TRBV5-1 and TRBJ2-3, with D maybe TRBD2 (6 bases). V gave up 7 bases and J gave up 4 bases, with 28 bases separating them. Germline V gene data show CDR1 as SGHRS and CDR2 as YFSETQ. The CDR3 is made up of 18 amino acids. In DNA form, the CDR3 reads TGCGCCAGCGCAGGAGAAGGTCTGCGGAGTAGGAGGGCAGATACGCAGTATTTT. Residues: CASAGEGLRSRRADTQYF.

With respect to this clone: Other nucleotide sequences from this sample produce the same CDR3. The chain recombines TRBV6-5 with TRBJ1-3, with 7 bases matching TRBD1. CDR3 length equals 14 residues. CDR1 and CDR2 (germline): MNHEY, SVGAGI. With V trimmed by 0 bases and J by 4 bases, 0 bases remained unmatched. CDR3 region: CASSYSTGGNTIYF. The CDR3 DNA reads as TGTGCCAGCAGTTACTCGACAGGGGGAAACACCATATATTTT.

In this sample, this clone turned up a few times. This sequence joins TRBV11-2 and TRBJ2-3, with D tentatively TRBD1 (6 bases). Trimming cost V 1 base and J 1 base, with 6 bases left between them. The CDR3 loop spans 14 amino acids. Germline CDR1 is SGHAT and CDR2 is FQNNGV. In DNA form, the CDR3 reads TGTGCCAGCAGCTTAGGACAGGGCACAGATACGCAGTATTTT. It translates to CASSLGQGTDTQYF.

This clone was detected a few times. The junction departs from the called germline gene at one end, perhaps through a read error. This chain links TRBV7-7 with TRBJ2-3; 13 bases align to TRBD2. CDR1 is SSHAT, CDR2 FNYEAQ, per germline (reference sequence). The CDR3 is 16 amino acids. The CDR3 is CASSSGRTSGRDTQYF. The CDR3, as DNA: TGTGCTAGCAGCTCCGGCCGGACTAGCGGGAGAGATACGCAGTATTTT.

The gene calls are TRBV28 and TRBJ2-7; 8 nucleotides match TRBD2. The germline gives CDR1 MDHEN, CDR2 SYDVKM. The trim removed 5 bases at V and 3 bases at J, leaving 12 bases unmatched. The CDR3 loop spans 16 amino acids. CDR3 protein: CASSPPQAGGLYEQYV. CDR3 sequence (DNA): TGTGCCAGCAGTCCTCCGCAGGCGGGAGGCCTCTACGAGCAGTACGTC.

In the case of this clone: A read error may account for a junction end that differs from germline. The chain couples TRBV5-1 to TRBJ1-2; 7 bases are shared with TRBD1. The germline CDR1 and CDR2 sequences are SGHRS and YFSETQ. The length of the CDR3 is 14 residues. The CDR3 protein is CASSFGGQVTEGSF. The DNA for the CDR3 is TGCGCCAGCAGCTTTGGTGGACAGGTGACGGAGGGGTCCTTC.

This clone was recorded only once. The genes are TRBV11-3 and TRBJ1-1; 7 nucleotides agree with TRBD1. There are 15 residues in the CDR3. CDR1 is SGHNT, CDR2 YENEEA, per germline. The ends lost 4 bases at V and 5 bases at J; junction bases unmatched: 10. CDR3 DNA sequence: TGTGCCAGCAGCTATATCGACAGGGCGAGGACTGAAGCTTTCTTT. Translated, it gives CASSYIDRARTEAFF.

V gene TRBV15 combines with J gene TRBJ2-3; 11 bases are a match to TRBD2. Germline loops: CDR1 LNHNV, CDR2 YYDKDF (reference sequence). The trim removed 5 bases at V and 0 bases at J, leaving 10 bases unmatched. There are 18 residues in the CDR3. CDR3 amino acids: CATSRGTSGTTSTDTQYF. Here the CDR3 DNA reads TGTGCCACCAGCCGCGGGACTAGCGGAACCACTAGCACAGATACGCAGTATTTT.

The chain recombines TRBV20-1 with TRBJ1-1; maybe TRBD1 (6 bases). V lost 3 bases, J lost 4 bases, and 15 bases lay in between. Germline lookup yields CDR1 DFQATT and CDR2 SNEGSKA (reference sequence). This CDR3 is 14 amino acids long. In DNA form, the CDR3 reads TGCAGTGCTAGTAACAGGGTAGTGACCACTGAAGCTTTCTTT. It is translated as CSASNRVVTTEAFF.

V is TRBV27 and J is TRBJ1-5; no clear D gene. Germline CDR1 and CDR2: MNHEY and SMNVEV (reference sequence). Trimming stripped 4 bases from V and 0 bases from J, with 7 bases between. The CDR3 consists of 14 residues. The DNA of the CDR3 is TGTGCCAGCAGTTCCCAGAATAGCAATCAGCCCCAGCATTTT. Translation: CASSSQNSNQPQHF.

J is TRBJ1-5 and V is TRBV6-1; possibly TRBD1 for D (6 bases). The CDR3 is 14 residues long. Germline loops: CDR1 MNHNS, CDR2 SASEGT. The germline V and J ends were trimmed by 2 bases and 3 bases, with 8 bases remaining between them. The CDR3 loop reads CASSEQGNNQPQHF. The CDR3 DNA is TGTGCCAGCAGTGAACAGGGGAACAATCAGCCCCAGCATTTT.

The table lists this clone with a count of one. The chain employs TRBV7-6 and TRBJ2-2, with D possibly being TRBD2 (6 bases). Trimming took off 1 base at V and 0 bases at J, with 9 bases between the two ends. Germline loops: CDR1 SGHVS, CDR2 FNYEAQ. This CDR3 contains 16 residues. The CDR3 DNA follows: TGTGCCAGCAGCTTAGTTGGCGGGACGAACACCGGGGAGCTGTTTTTT. Translating it yields CASSLVGGTNTGELFF.

V is TRBV9 and J is TRBJ2-1, with TRBD2 matching 7 bases. This CDR3 has 15 amino acids. V shed 0 bases and J 10 bases; nucleotides not matched to a gene: 10. Germline values: CDR1 SGDLS, CDR2 YYNGEE. In DNA, the CDR3 is TGTGCCAGCAGCGTAGGACCGCAGCGGGGCGGGGAGCAGTTCTTC. It specifies CASSVGPQRGGEQFF.

V and J are TRBV28 and TRBJ2-5; no reliable D call. The CDR3 consists of 10 residues. Germline values: CDR1 MDHEN, CDR2 SYDVKM. V gave up 10 bases and J gave up 3 bases, with 6 bases separating them. In DNA form, the CDR3 reads TGTGCCACCCTAGAAGAGACCCAGTACTTC. This gives the protein CATLEETQYF.

The genes are TRBV29-1 and TRBJ2-3; maybe TRBD2 (6 bases). The ends were cut back, 6 bases at V and 12 bases at J, with 22 bases in the middle. This CDR3 is 13 amino acids long. Germline V gives CDR1 SQVTM, CDR2 ANQGSEA. CDR3 in DNA: TGCAGCGTCGGGGGTGTAAGGGGCGCGCCCCAGTATTTT. It is translated as CSVGGVRGAPQYF.

The gene calls are TRBV6-6 and TRBJ1-6; 9 nucleotides match TRBD1. The CDR3 runs 16 residues. The germline V gene has CDR1 MNHNY and CDR2 SVGAGI (reference sequence). Germline trimming cut 4 bases from V and 8 bases from J; bases unmatched to any gene: 9. CDR3: CASSSPGQGSDSPLHF. Written as DNA, the CDR3 is TGTGCCAGCAGTTCTCCGGGACAGGGCTCGGATTCACCCCTCCACTTT.